A single sample gave rise to the 27 T cell receptor beta chains below, sequenced in a study of blood T cells in healthy people across ages. PCR was performed a second time for about 7 to 12 cycles using a sample-barcoded 5' primer and a J-beta primer mix. TCRdb re-analysed the 5' RACE reads in MiXCR, keeping a single row per CDR3 protein. The sample records 600,000 to 650,000 distinct CDR3 sequences, roughly 50% being singletons. Sequencing input: blood. These TCRs come from a man between 60 and 70 years old in good health.

Concerning this clonotype: The junction and the germline gene differ at one end; a read error may be behind it. The chain links TRBV4-2 to TRBJ2-5, with 9 bases that match TRBD1. The CDR3 consists of 14 residues. Per the germline V gene, CDR1 is LGHNA and CDR2 is YNFKEQ. The CDR3 reads CAGSQGQGQETQYF. DNA for the CDR3: TGTGCCGGCAGCCAGGGACAGGGCCAAGAGACCCAGTACTTC.

The chain carries TRBV29-1 and TRBJ2-5; D may be TRBD2 (5 bases). Germline assignment: CDR1 SQVTM and CDR2 ANQGSEA. The CDR3 extends over 13 amino acids. V was shortened by 4 bases and J by 4 bases, with 13 bases between the two germline ends. The chain's CDR3 is CSVGLVRGETQYF. DNA for the CDR3: TGCAGCGTTGGCCTGGTACGGGGAGAGACCCAGTACTTC.

This clonotype was observed a handful of times. In DNA form, the CDR3 reads TGTGCCATCGGAGGGAATTACGAGCAGTACTTC. Translation gives CAIGGNYEQYF. V and J are TRBV10-3 and TRBJ2-7, with D perhaps matching TRBD2 (6 bases). Germline CDR1 and CDR2: ENHRY and SYGVKD. CDR3 length: 11 amino acids. With 8 bases removed from V and 4 bases from J, the gap between germline ends came to 9 bases.

This clonotype was counted only a few times. The chain recombines TRBV4-2 with TRBJ2-1; no clear D. Between the trimmed V and J ends, which lost 4 bases and 8 bases, there was a span of 9 bases. The CDR3 is 12 residues long. From germline, CDR1 is LGHNA and CDR2 YNFKEQ. DNA for the CDR3: TGTGCCAGCAGCCGGCTTCGGCATGAGCAGTTCTTC. It yields the protein CASSRLRHEQFF.

This clonotype was seen only once. DNA for the CDR3: TGCGCCAGCAGCTCTTTGACAGGGAGTGACACTGAAGCTTTCTTT. This sequence encodes CASSSLTGSDTEAFF. The J gene is TRBJ1-1, the V gene TRBV5-1, with TRBD1 matching 7 bases. CDR3 length: 15 amino acids. V was pared by 3 bases and J by 3 bases, with 8 bases of the junction left unmatched. Germline V CDR1 and CDR2: SGHRS, YFSETQ.

V is TRBV2 and J is TRBJ2-3, with D unresolved. From germline, CDR1 is SNHLY and CDR2 FYNNEI. V lost 6 bases to trimming and J lost 4 bases, with 11 bases between them. The CDR3 is 13 residues long. CDR3 region: CASRLRHADTQYF. CDR3 in DNA: TGTGCCAGCAGACTAAGACACGCAGATACGCAGTATTTT.

This clonotype has at least ten counts. V gene TRBV20-1 combines with J gene TRBJ2-1; 9 bases align to TRBD2. The germline CDR1 and CDR2 sequences are DFQATT and SNEGSKA (reference sequence). The V gene end was trimmed by 1 base and the J gene end by 0 bases; junction bases not matched to a gene: 19. The CDR3 extends over 21 amino acids. This chain's CDR3 is CSARVVVGASGKLPSYNEQFF. The DNA of the CDR3 is TGCAGTGCTAGAGTTGTGGTTGGGGCTAGCGGGAAGTTGCCCTCCTACAATGAGCAGTTCTTC.

This clonotype was seen more than once but under ten times. This CDR3 reads CASSLILATNEKLFF. Written as DNA, the CDR3 is TGTGCCAGCAGTCTAATCCTAGCAACTAATGAAAAACTGTTTTTT. The chain is built from TRBV27 and TRBJ1-4; D not resolved. Per the germline V gene, CDR1 is MNHEY and CDR2 is SMNVEV (reference sequence). The CDR3 has 15 amino acids. The V and J ends lost 5 bases and 0 bases respectively, with 10 bases between them. Based on the CDR3 plus reference TRBV27 and TRBJ1-4, the full variable domain is EAQVTQNPRYLITVTGKKLTVTCSQNMNHEYMSWYRQDPGLGLRQIYYSMNVEVTDKGDVPEGYKVSRKEKRNFPLILESPSPNQTSLYFCASSLILATNEKLFFGSGTQLSVL.

This rearrangement joins TRBV7-2 to TRBJ2-7; TRBD2 matches at 11 bases. The better agreement between TRBJ2-5 and the DNA end casts doubt on the J call. This CDR3 region has 15 residues. Germline V gene lookup returns CDR1 SGHTA and CDR2 FQGNSA. The CDR3 DNA reads as TGTGCCAGCAGCTTAGTGGGACTAGCGGAGGAGACCCAGTACTTC. This gives the protein CASSLVGLAEETQYF.

This clonotype was found a few times. The chain carries TRBV5-1 and TRBJ2-5; TRBD1 aligns across 8 bases. The CDR3 consists of 16 residues. Trimming cost V 0 bases and J 1 base; bases outside gene matches: 5. In germline, CDR1 is SGHRS, CDR2 YFSETQ. The CDR3 is CASSLEDRARQETQYF. As DNA, the CDR3 is TGCGCCAGCAGCTTGGAGGACAGGGCCCGCCAAGAGACCCAGTACTTC.

V and J are TRBV7-9 and TRBJ2-7; TRBD1 matches 7 bases. V lost 8 bases to trimming and J lost 5 bases; unmatched junction nucleotides: 12. Germline lookup yields CDR1 SEHNR and CDR2 FQNEAQ (reference sequence). The CDR3 loop spans 14 amino acids. In nucleotides, the CDR3 is TGTGCCAGCGGACGACAGGGCCAAGGAAACGAGCAGTACTTC. Amino acids: CASGRQGQGNEQYF.

V and J are TRBV7-9 and TRBJ1-2; D may be TRBD1 (5 bases). The CDR3 is 14 amino acids. V dropped 5 bases and J dropped 8 bases, with 18 bases sitting between them. The germline V gene has CDR1 SEHNR and CDR2 FQNEAQ (reference sequence). CDR3 sequence: CASSAPAGQKGYTF. In DNA form, the CDR3 reads TGTGCCAGCAGCGCCCCAGCGGGGCAAAAGGGCTACACCTTC.

J is TRBJ2-1 and V is TRBV5-1; TRBD1 is a possible D gene (6 bases). V lost 1 base and J lost 7, with 12 bases in between. Germline assignment: CDR1 SGHRS and CDR2 YFSETQ. CDR3 size: 14 residues. The CDR3 region is CASSLWGRSNEQFF. In DNA form, the CDR3 reads TGCGCCAGCAGCTTGTGGGGGCGATCGAATGAGCAGTTCTTC.

This chain uses TRBV2 with TRBJ2-7; 10 nucleotides align to TRBD1. The end of the DNA aligns better with TRBJ2-5, so the J call may be wrong. This CDR3 is built from 14 residues. CDR1 and CDR2 from the germline V gene are SNHLY and FYNNEI. Written as DNA, the CDR3 is TGTGCCAGCTTAGCCGACAGGGGGCAGGAGACCCAGTACTTC. This codes for CASLADRGQETQYF.

The chain recombines TRBV6-5 with TRBJ2-7, with 8 bases aligning to TRBD2. The CDR3 covers 15 residues. Trimming cost V 6 bases and J 2 bases; bases outside gene matches: 9. Germline CDR1 and CDR2: MNHEY and SVGAGI. Here the CDR3 DNA reads TGTGCCAGCAGCACAAGCGGGGGCCGTCCCTACGAGCAGTACTTC. Translation gives CASSTSGGRPYEQYF.

The chain links TRBV12-3 or TRBV12-4 to TRBJ2-3; D is perhaps TRBD2 (7 bases). The CDR3 contains 16 residues. V was pared by 6 bases and J by 6 bases, with 22 bases between. The CDR3 spells CASRTSWGGGADTQYF. The CDR3 region has the DNA TGTGCCAGCAGAACTAGCTGGGGTGGGGGGGCCGATACGCAGTATTTT.

The V call is TRBV6-1, the J call TRBJ2-7; 8 bases agree with TRBD1. Germline V CDR1 and CDR2: MNHNS, SASEGT. The CDR3 sequence is 16 residues long. The trim removed 2 bases at V and 3 bases at J, leaving 9 bases unmatched. The CDR3 here is CASSEWGQGALYEQYF. CDR3 nucleotide sequence: TGTGCCAGCAGTGAATGGGGCCAGGGGGCCCTCTACGAGCAGTACTTC.

Remarks on this clonotype: Compared with germline, one end of the junction differs, possibly owing to a read error. The rearrangement links TRBV10-2 to TRBJ2-3, with 10 positions matching TRBD1. Germline V lookup: CDR1 WSHSY, CDR2 SAAADI. The CDR3 sequence is 15 residues long. CDR3 in amino acids: CASSSGTGVTDAQYF. The CDR3 region has the DNA TGCGCCAGCAGTTCCGGGACAGGGGTGACAGATGCGCAGTATTTT.

The chain combines TRBV7-9 with TRBJ2-5; 9 positions agree with TRBD1. The CDR3 extends over 15 amino acids. The V gene end was trimmed by 1 base and the J gene end by 5 bases; junction bases not matched to a gene: 5. Germline V gene lookup returns CDR1 SEHNR and CDR2 FQNEAQ (reference sequence). CDR3 amino acids: CASSLGRTGVETQYF. The CDR3 DNA reads as TGTGCCAGCAGCTTAGGCCGGACAGGGGTCGAGACCCAGTACTTC. The full variable domain, with the rest looked up from reference TRBV7-9 and TRBJ2-5, is DTGVSQNPRHKITKRGQNVTFRCDPISEHNRLYWYRQTLGQGPEFLTYFQNEAQLEKSRLLSDRFSAERPKGSFSTLEIQRTEQGDSAMYLCASSLGRTGVETQYFGPGTRLLVL.

The gene calls are TRBV7-2 and TRBJ2-1; D may be TRBD1 (5 bases). This CDR3 spans 15 amino acids. V lost 7 bases and J 5 bases, leaving 18 bases between the germline ends. Germline loops: CDR1 SGHTA, CDR2 FQGNSA. The CDR3 sequence is CASKPAAGIDNEQFF. CDR3 in DNA: TGTGCCAGCAAGCCCGCTGCAGGGATCGACAATGAGCAGTTCTTC. Based on the CDR3 plus reference TRBV7-2 and TRBJ2-1, the full variable domain is GAGVSQSPSNKVTEKGKDVELRCDPISGHTALYWYRQSLGQGLEFLIYFQGNSAPDKSGLPSDRFSAERTGGSVSTLTIQRTQQEDSAVYLCASKPAAGIDNEQFFGPGTRLTVL.

This clonotype was picked up many times. J is TRBJ1-6 and V is TRBV20-1; 7 bases align to TRBD1. Germline CDR1 DFQATT, CDR2 SNEGSKA (reference sequence). Trimming at V came to 3 bases and at J to 3 bases, leaving 8 bases not matched to a gene. The CDR3 is made up of 16 amino acids. The CDR3 bases are TGCAGTGCTAGGTCCGACAGGGATCGCTATAATTCACCCCTCCACTTT. This sequence encodes CSARSDRDRYNSPLHF.

This clonotype was seen a handful of times. The chain recombines TRBV20-1 with TRBJ1-1; D is uncertain. CDR3 length equals 15 residues. Germline values: CDR1 DFQATT, CDR2 SNEGSKA (reference sequence). The ends were cut back, 4 bases at V and 0 bases at J, with 15 bases in the middle. In DNA form, the CDR3 reads TGCAGTGCTACAAGGTCCCTTCCCATGAACACTGAAGCTTTCTTT. This translates into CSATRSLPMNTEAFF.

The chain carries TRBV3-1 and TRBJ1-1, with D hard to call. The ends were cut back, 1 base at V and 4 bases at J, with 13 bases in the middle. Germline V lookup: CDR1 LGHDT, CDR2 YNNKEL (reference sequence). CDR3 length: 15 amino acids. CDR3 DNA sequence: TGTGCCAGCAGCCAAGTAGGTTGGGGTGGCACTGAAGCTTTCTTT. Translated, it gives CASSQVGWGGTEAFF.

This clonotype was seen only a few times. A much larger clone lies a single base off, so this may be a read error. The chain couples TRBV9 to TRBJ2-6, with D unresolved. The CDR3 loop spans 14 amino acids. From germline, CDR1 is SGDLS and CDR2 YYNGEE. Trimming removed 2 bases at V and 2 bases at J, with 5 bases between. The CDR3 reads CASSVETGANVLTF. The CDR3 DNA sequence: TGTGCCAGCAGCGTGGAGACTGGGGCCAACGTCCTGACTTTC.

In this sample, this clonotype turned up a few times. This sequence joins TRBV5-1 and TRBJ2-5; possibly TRBD1 for D (6 bases). Germline-derived CDR1 and CDR2 are SGHRS and YFSETQ. CDR3 length: 15 amino acids. The germline V and J ends were trimmed by 4 bases and 5 bases, with 18 bases remaining between them. CDR3 in DNA: TGCGCCAGCAGCGCGGCAGGGGCGATCTATGAGACCCAGTACTTC. This gives the protein CASSAAGAIYETQYF. The full variable domain, rest sourced from reference TRBV5-1 and TRBJ2-5, is KAGVTQTPRYLIKTRGQQVTLSCSPISGHRSVSWYQQTPGQGLQFLFEYFSETQRNKGNFPGRFSGRQFSNSRSEMNVSTLELGDSALYLCASSAAGAIYETQYFGPGTRLLVL.

This clonotype was detected ten times or more. The chain has TRBV29-1 and TRBJ2-5; D is possibly TRBD2 (7 bases). The ends were cut back, 4 bases at V and 5 bases at J, with 17 bases in the middle. This CDR3 spans 14 amino acids. Germline CDR1 is SQVTM and CDR2 is ANQGSEA. The CDR3 DNA reads TGCAGCGTTGCGGATCGGGGGGCGGGGGAGACCCAGTACTTC. Translation gives CSVADRGAGETQYF.

This clonotype was detected many times. The genes are TRBV5-8 and TRBJ1-1; the D gene is possibly TRBD1 (5 bases). The V end was cut by 3 bases, the J end by 0 bases, with 9 bases between. CDR3 length: 14 amino acids. CDR1 and CDR2 from the germline V gene are SGHTS and YDEGEE. For the CDR3, the DNA is TGTGCCAGCAGCTGGGGCTACATGAACACTGAAGCTTTCTTT. This codes for CASSWGYMNTEAFF.